This T cell receptor beta chain was observed in a study of Graves' ophthalmopathy and Graves' hyperthyroidism (dated by TCRdb to 2017 to 2018). Looking at the study overall: Peripheral blood was collected before any treatment was given, at the time of initial diagnosis. For independent validation, a separate cohort was made up of roughly 19 hyperthyroidism patients plus 17 patients who later progressed from hyperthyroidism to ophthalmopathy. To tell Graves' ophthalmopathy apart from Graves' hyperthyroidism, and to predict which patients would progress to ophthalmopathy, the study relied on TCR beta repertoire signatures. To explore V-J signatures distinguishing ophthalmopathy from hyperthyroidism, a discovery set of 100 or so patients (roughly 45 ophthalmopathy, over 55 stable hyperthyroidism) was enrolled. In total, 135 blood samples were TCR-sequenced: around 42 ophthalmopathy, some 80 hyperthyroidism and approximately 17 hyperthyroidism-to-ophthalmopathy patients. Following sample collection, hyperthyroidism patients were given methimazole at a starting dose of 30 mg daily, and ophthalmopathy patients were given high-dose intravenous methylprednisolone. In roughly six hyperthyroidism patients, the T-cell repertoires found in thyroid tissue were compared with those found in blood. Results the study describes overall, beyond this receptor: Most expanded thyroid clonotypes with a frequency above 0.001 also appeared in blood, which suggests that blood repertoires may reflect the immune response in the thyroid. In cross-validation, the 13-signature model distinguished ophthalmopathy from stable hyperthyroidism with around 90% sensitivity and about 81% specificity, while in the test set the corresponding values were approximately 79% and 70%. In validation, the model predicted ophthalmopathy progression with over 60% sensitivity and approximately 72% specificity; 12 predicted patients were CT-confirmed with GO in a median of about 6.2 months. No statistical method was used to set the sample size in advance, and the investigators knew which group each participant was assigned to.

For repertoire sequencing, TCR beta CDR3 regions were amplified from RNA transcripts. The first round of RT-PCR was done with HTBI primers and the Qiagen OneStep RT-PCR kit, and was followed by a second round of multiplex PCR, then size selection and purification. The libraries underwent paired-end sequencing with 100 bp reads on an Illumina HiSeq2000. In the source study's methods: SOAPnuke was used to process the reads, removing any read that contained adapters or uncalled bases, had a mean Phred below 15, or lacked an exact match to the constant primer or identifier. COPE v1.2.5 was used to merge high-quality paired reads. Each unique nucleotide sequence was defined as a clonotype, and clonotypes were aligned to IMGT TRB V, D and J references with MiTCR v1.1. Analysis was restricted to V-J combinations with a frequency above 0.0001, which covered 99.2% of repertoires. A TCR clonal expansion and chaos score per V-J combination was defined as the ratio of F50 clonal expansion to chaos observed in the TCRdist matrix. Welch's t-statistics and random forest were used to narrow the features down to more than 10 V-J combinations, which were then fed into a naive Bayes classifier. The Morisita-Horn index was used to measure how similar the thyroid and blood repertoires were. TCRdb passed the public sequencing reads through fastp at Q25 and MiXCR, retaining productive beta sequences. Each entry merges the rows of one CDR3 protein and shows their most common DNA and genes. TCRdb assigned the V and J calls; the authors' analysis was not used. This sample has approximately 700,000 distinct CDR3 sequences in its table, and over 40% of those were observed once. Together, the top ten hold 3% to 4% of the sample.

A remark on this clonotype: No antigen is known for it. Base qualities are not provided; no much larger clone lies one nucleotide away.

Patients with ophthalmopathy had moderately to severely active disease, with a Clinical Activity Score of 3 or more, a NOSPECS grade of 4 or more, and a disease duration of less than 3 months. Patients were excluded if they had other autoimmune diseases, uncontrolled infections, pregnancy or lactation. Clinical symptoms, serum thyroxine, TRAb, thyroid ultrasound and orbital computed tomography were used for diagnosis. PBMCs were isolated from about 9.2 ml of fresh peripheral blood by Ficoll-Paque density gradient centrifugation. Trizol reagent was used to extract the total RNA, and its quality was then checked on an Agilent 2100 Bioanalyzer. Sequences SGHAT (CDR1) and FQNNGV (CDR2) are obtained from the germline V gene. From the cysteine up to the phenylalanine, the CDR3 has a length of 15 residues. Only the CDR3 region is kept as DNA, spanning 45 bases read in frame from base 1. The junction carries 8 bases between V and J, which are trimmed by 3 bases and 0 bases respectively.

The source of this sequence is an adult man with Graves' ophthalmopathy. The chain links TRBV11-2 with TRBJ2-2; the D gene lacks a confident call. Source material: peripheral blood. This receptor carries the CDR3 CASSFDAANTGELFF. Read as DNA, the sequence is TGTGCCAGCAGCTTTGATGCGGCGAACACCGGGGAGCTGTTTTTT.